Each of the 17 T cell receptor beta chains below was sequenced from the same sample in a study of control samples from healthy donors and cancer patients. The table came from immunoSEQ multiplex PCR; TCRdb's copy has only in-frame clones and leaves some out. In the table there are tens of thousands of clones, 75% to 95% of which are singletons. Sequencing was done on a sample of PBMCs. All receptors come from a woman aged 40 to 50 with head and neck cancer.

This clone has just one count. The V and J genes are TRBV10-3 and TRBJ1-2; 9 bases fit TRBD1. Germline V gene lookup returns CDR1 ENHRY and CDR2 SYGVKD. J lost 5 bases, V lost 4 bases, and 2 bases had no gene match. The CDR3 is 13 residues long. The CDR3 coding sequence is TGTGCCATCAGTGGGGACAGGGCTTATGGCTACACCTTC. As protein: CAISGDRAYGYTF.

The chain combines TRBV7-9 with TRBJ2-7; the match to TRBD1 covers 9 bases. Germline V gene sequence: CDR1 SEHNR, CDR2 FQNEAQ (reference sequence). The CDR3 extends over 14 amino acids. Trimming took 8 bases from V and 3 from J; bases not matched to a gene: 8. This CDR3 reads CASDRGTGSYEQYF. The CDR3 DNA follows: TGTGCCAGCGATAGGGGGACAGGGAGCTACGAGCAGTACTTC.

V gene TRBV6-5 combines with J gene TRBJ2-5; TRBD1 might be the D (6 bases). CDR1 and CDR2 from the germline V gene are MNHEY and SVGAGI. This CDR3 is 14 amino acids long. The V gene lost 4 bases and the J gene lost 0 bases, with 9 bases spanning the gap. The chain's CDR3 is CASSSWTDQETQYF. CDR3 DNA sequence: TGTGCCAGCAGTTCCTGGACAGACCAAGAGACCCAGTACTTC.

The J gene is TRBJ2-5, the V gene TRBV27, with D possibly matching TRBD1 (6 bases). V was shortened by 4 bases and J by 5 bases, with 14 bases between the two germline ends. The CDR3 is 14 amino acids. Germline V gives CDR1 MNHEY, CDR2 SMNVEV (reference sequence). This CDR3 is CASSSLTGLETQYF. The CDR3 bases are TGTGCCAGCAGTTCCCTCACAGGGTTGGAGACCCAGTACTTC.

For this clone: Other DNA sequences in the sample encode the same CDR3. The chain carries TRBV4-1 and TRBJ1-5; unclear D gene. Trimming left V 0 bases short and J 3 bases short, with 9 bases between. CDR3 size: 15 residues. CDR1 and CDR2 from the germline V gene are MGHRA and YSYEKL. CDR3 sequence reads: CASSQDRAANQPQHF. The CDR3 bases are TGCGCCAGCAGCCAAGATAGGGCAGCCAATCAGCCCCAGCATTTT.

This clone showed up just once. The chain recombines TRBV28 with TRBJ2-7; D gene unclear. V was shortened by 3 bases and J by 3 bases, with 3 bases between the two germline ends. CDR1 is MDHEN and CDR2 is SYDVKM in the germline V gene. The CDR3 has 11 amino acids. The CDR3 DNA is TGTGCCAGCAGTTTTAGCTACGAGCAGTACTTC. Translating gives CASSFSYEQYF.

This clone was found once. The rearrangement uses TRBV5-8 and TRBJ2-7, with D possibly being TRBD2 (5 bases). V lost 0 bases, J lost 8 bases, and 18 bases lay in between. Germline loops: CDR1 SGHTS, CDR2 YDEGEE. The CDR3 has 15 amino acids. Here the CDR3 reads CASSLVGSFLTKQYF. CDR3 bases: TGTGCCAGCAGCTTGGTAGGGAGCTTCCTGACGAAGCAGTACTTC.

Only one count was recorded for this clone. CDR3 sequence reads: CATMLVGGADTQYF. CDR3 bases: TGTGCCACCATGCTCGTAGGGGGTGCAGATACGCAGTATTTT. The rearrangement uses TRBV15 and TRBJ2-3, with a possible D match to TRBD1 (6 bases). V was cut by 7 bases and J by 4 bases, with 15 bases left in between. Germline lookup yields CDR1 LNHNV and CDR2 YYDKDF (reference sequence). The CDR3 runs 14 residues.

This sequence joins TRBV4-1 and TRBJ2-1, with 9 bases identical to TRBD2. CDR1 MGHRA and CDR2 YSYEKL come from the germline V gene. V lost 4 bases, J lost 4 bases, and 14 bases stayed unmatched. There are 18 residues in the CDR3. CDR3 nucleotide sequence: TGCGCCAGCAGCCCCCAGAGGGGGACTAGCTGGGGGTACAATGAGCAGTTCTTC. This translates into CASSPQRGTSWGYNEQFF.

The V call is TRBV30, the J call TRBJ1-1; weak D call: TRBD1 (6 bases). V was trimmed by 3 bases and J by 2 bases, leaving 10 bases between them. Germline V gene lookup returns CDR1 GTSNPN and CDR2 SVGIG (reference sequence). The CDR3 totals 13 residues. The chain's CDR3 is CAWSADSNTEAFF. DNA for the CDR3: TGTGCCTGGAGCGCGGACAGTAACACTGAAGCTTTCTTT.

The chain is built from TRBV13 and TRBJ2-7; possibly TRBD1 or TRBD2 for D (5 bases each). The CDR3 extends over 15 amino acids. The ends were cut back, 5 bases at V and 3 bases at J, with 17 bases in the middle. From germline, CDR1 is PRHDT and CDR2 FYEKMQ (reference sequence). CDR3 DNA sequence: TGTGCCAGCAGCCGTGGGACGGCTCTCCTCTACGAGCAGTACTTC. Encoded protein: CASSRGTALLYEQYF. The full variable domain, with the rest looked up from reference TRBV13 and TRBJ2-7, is AAGVIQSPRHLIKEKRETATLKCYPIPRHDTVYWYQQGPGQDPQFLISFYEKMQSDKGSIPDRFSAQQFSDYHSELNMSSLELGDSALYFCASSRGTALLYEQYFGPGTRLTVT.

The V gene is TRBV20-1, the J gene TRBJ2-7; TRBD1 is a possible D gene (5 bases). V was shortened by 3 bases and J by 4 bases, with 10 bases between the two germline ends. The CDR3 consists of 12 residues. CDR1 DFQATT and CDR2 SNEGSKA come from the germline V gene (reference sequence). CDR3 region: CSASPRVYEQYF. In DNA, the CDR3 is TGCAGTGCTAGTCCCAGGGTGTACGAGCAGTACTTC.

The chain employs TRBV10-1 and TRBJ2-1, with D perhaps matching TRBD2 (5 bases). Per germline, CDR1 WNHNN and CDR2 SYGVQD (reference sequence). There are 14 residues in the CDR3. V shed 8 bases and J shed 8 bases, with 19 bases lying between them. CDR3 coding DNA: TGCGCCAGCTCCCGGAGGAGAGATTTCCATGAGCAGTTCTTC. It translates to CASSRRRDFHEQFF.

The CDR3 DNA follows: TGTGCCAGCAGCCGGGGGGAGGGCCTCTCTGGGGCCAACGTCCTGACTTTC. Translated, it gives CASSRGEGLSGANVLTF. The chain is built from TRBV5-4 and TRBJ2-6; 7 bases map to TRBD2. Germline CDR1 SGHNT, CDR2 YYREEE (reference sequence). This CDR3 contains 17 residues. The V and J ends lost 4 bases and 0 bases, in that order; junction bases with no gene match: 7.

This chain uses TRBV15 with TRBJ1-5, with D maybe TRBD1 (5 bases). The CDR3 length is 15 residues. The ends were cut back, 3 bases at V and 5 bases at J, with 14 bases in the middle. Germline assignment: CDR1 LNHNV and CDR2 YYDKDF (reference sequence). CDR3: CATSRERRGHQPQHF. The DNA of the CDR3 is TGTGCCACCAGCAGGGAGAGGAGGGGTCATCAGCCCCAGCATTTT.

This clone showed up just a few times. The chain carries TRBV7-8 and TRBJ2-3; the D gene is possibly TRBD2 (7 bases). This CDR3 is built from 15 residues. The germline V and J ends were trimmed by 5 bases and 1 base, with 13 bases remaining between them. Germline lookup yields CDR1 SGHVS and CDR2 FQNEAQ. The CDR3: CASSRSGTRTDTQYF. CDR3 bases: TGTGCCAGCAGCCGCAGCGGGACACGCACAGATACGCAGTATTTT.

The DNA of the CDR3 is TGCGCCAGCAGCTTGGAGACAGGTGGTGGAAACACCATATATTTT. Its translation: CASSLETGGGNTIYF. This chain joins TRBV5-1 and TRBJ1-3; a possible D gene is TRBD1 (6 bases). CDR1 and CDR2 from the germline V gene are SGHRS and YFSETQ. Between the trimmed V and J ends, which lost 0 bases and 3 bases, there was a span of 10 bases. CDR3 length: 15 amino acids.